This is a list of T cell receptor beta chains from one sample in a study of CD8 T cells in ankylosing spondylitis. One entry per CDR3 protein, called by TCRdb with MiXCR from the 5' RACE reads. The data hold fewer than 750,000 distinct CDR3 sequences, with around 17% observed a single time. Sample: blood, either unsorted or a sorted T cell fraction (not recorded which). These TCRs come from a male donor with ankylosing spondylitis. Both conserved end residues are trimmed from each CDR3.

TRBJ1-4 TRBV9 ASSAREKAANEKLF
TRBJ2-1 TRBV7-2 ASSFRDTYNEQF
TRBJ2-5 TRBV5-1 ASSLATGRETQY
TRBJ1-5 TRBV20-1 SARDRNTNQPQH
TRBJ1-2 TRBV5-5 ASSAGQPNGYT
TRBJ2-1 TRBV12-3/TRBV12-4 ASSLGRESGNEQF
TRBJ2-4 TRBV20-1 SAGDRGLKNIQY
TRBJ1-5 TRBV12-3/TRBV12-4 ASSLKTVDQPQH
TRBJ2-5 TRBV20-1 SARVEEGYETQY
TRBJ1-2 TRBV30 AWNPLGGLTYGYT
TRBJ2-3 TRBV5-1 ASGSSGGSTDTQY
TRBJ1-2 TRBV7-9 ASNLPRGKRDGYT
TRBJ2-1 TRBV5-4 ASSRGLASEGGEF
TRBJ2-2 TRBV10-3 AIRKGTGTGELF
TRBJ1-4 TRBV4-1 ASSQDRDRENEKLF
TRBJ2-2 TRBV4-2 ASSQAAENTGELF
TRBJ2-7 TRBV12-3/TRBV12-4 ASTSNKDYEQY
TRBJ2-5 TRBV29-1 SAQSSPPGLYQETQY
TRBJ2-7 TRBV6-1 ASSEVRSLSYEQY
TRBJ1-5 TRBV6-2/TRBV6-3 ASSYSGGWNQPQH
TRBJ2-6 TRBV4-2 ASSQDLGGGGPSGANVLT
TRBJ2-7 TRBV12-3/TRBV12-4 ASWGYEQY
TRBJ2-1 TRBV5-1 ASSLDMGAPGTYNEQF
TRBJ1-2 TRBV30 AWRQEGDYGYT
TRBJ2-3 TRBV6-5 ASSFLGLAGGDTDMQY
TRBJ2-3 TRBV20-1 SARDWTDTQY
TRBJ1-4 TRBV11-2 ASSLGARGEKLF
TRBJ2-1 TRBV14 ASSLTSSYEQF
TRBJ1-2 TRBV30 AWSVGGRAGYT
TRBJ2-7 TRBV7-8 ASSSPPGKPTLSSYEQY
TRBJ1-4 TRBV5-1 ASSGGTGLTEKLF
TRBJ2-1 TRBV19 ASSLMSSYNEQF
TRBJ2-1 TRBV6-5 ASSYSLAGAHNEQF
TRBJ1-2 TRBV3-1 ASSSYGTAN
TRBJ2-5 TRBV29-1 SVPPADQETQY
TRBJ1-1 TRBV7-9 ASSLRAGEAF
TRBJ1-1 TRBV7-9 ASSSIPNTEAF
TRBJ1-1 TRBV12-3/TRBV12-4 ASSLLGPEAF
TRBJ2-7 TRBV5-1 ASSPGQGHSYEQY
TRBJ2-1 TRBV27 ASSLLASGAPGNEQF